The next 18 T cell receptor beta chains were all read from a single sample in a study of shared clonotypes between healthy human individuals. TCRdb's table, derived via immunoSEQ multiplex PCR, lists solely in-frame clones and lacks some. The sample yields some 2,000,000 clones, about 95% seen once. The sample was naive CD4+ T cells sorted from blood. Subset indicated: CD45RA+ positively selected. The receptors originated from a man between 18 and 35 years old in good health.

The gene calls are TRBV6-5 and TRBJ2-7; the D gene is possibly TRBD1 (6 bases). The CDR3 has 13 amino acids. The ends were cut back, 5 bases at V and 4 bases at J, with 12 bases in the middle. The V gene's germline CDR1 is MNHEY and CDR2 SVGAGI. As DNA, the CDR3 is TGTGCCAGCAGTAACAGGGTGGAATACGAGCAGTACTTC. Its translation is CASSNRVEYEQYF.

The chain is built from TRBV30 and TRBJ2-1; the match to TRBD2 covers 13 bases. Germline V gene data show CDR1 as GTSNPN and CDR2 as SVGIG (reference sequence). The CDR3 contains 14 residues. Trimming removed 8 bases from V and 10 bases from J; junction bases left unmatched: 11. The CDR3 nucleotides are TGTGCCGGGGCTGGGACTAGCGGGATCTGGGAGCAGTTCTTC. Protein product: CAGAGTSGIWEQFF.

On this clone: Different DNA sequences within this sample yield the same CDR3. The rearrangement uses TRBV5-4 and TRBJ1-6; the match to TRBD1 covers 10 bases. Unmatched junction bases numbered 5, after V lost 4 bases and J lost 7 bases. This CDR3 region has 15 residues. Germline-derived CDR1 and CDR2 are SGHNT and YYREEE (reference sequence). CDR3 sequence reads: CASSPGTGVNSPLHF. In DNA form, the CDR3 reads TGTGCCAGCAGCCCCGGGACAGGGGTCAATTCACCCCTCCACTTT.

This clone appeared a single time. Other nucleotide sequences from this sample produce the same CDR3. The CDR3 DNA reads as TGCGCCAGCAGCCCAGGGCCGAGCAATCAGCCCCAGCATTTT. It codes for CASSPGPSNQPQHF. The J gene is TRBJ1-5, the V gene TRBV5-1; weak D call: TRBD1 (5 bases). Per germline, CDR1 SGHRS and CDR2 YFSETQ. Trimming shortened V by 4 bases and J by 1 base, and 9 bases separated the two germline ends. The CDR3 sequence is 14 residues long.

The DNA for the CDR3 is TGTGCCTGGAGTTTCCGAACAGATACGCAGTATTTT. Its translation is CAWSFRTDTQYF. The chain has TRBV30 and TRBJ2-3; unclear D gene. The CDR3 contains 12 residues. Per germline, CDR1 GTSNPN and CDR2 SVGIG (reference sequence). Trimming took off 2 bases at V and 3 bases at J, with 6 bases between the two ends.

This clone was picked up one time. This chain links TRBV7-8 with TRBJ2-3; tentative D call: TRBD1 (5 bases). The V end was cut by 4 bases, the J end by 2 bases, with 10 bases between. Germline values: CDR1 SGHVS, CDR2 FQNEAQ. The CDR3 totals 14 residues. The CDR3 here is CASSSPTVTDTQYF. CDR3 DNA: TGTGCCAGCAGCTCCCCGACAGTCACAGATACGCAGTATTTT.

As for this clone: It may be a read error: a sequence one base away is much more abundant. The chain uses TRBV6-5 and TRBJ1-6; D call uncertain. V dropped 2 bases and J dropped 0 bases, with 8 bases sitting between them. CDR1 and CDR2 from the germline V gene are MNHEY and SVGAGI. The CDR3 has 16 amino acids. The chain's CDR3 is CASSYVASSYNSPLHF. The CDR3 nucleotides read TGTGCCAGCAGTTACGTGGCGAGCTCCTATAATTCACCCCTCCACTTT.

Turning to this clone: Other DNA sequences of this sample code for an identical CDR3. The V and J genes are TRBV5-1 and TRBJ2-7, with TRBD1 as a possible D gene (6 bases). Germline values: CDR1 SGHRS, CDR2 YFSETQ. This CDR3 comprises 14 residues. The V and J ends lost 1 base and 3 bases respectively, with 11 bases between them. CDR3 amino acids: CASSLPGVIYEQYF. The CDR3 nucleotides read TGCGCCAGCAGCTTGCCAGGGGTGATCTACGAGCAGTACTTC.

This chain links TRBV7-8 with TRBJ1-4; no firm D call. CDR3 length: 13 residues. Trimming stripped 6 bases from V and 5 bases from J, with 10 bases between. Germline CDR1 SGHVS, CDR2 FQNEAQ. CDR3 amino acids: CASSFVGNEKLFF. The CDR3, as DNA: TGTGCCAGCAGTTTCGTAGGGAATGAAAAACTGTTTTTT.

The gene calls are TRBV11-2 and TRBJ2-7; TRBD1 matches 8 bases. The germline gives CDR1 SGHAT, CDR2 FQNNGV. CDR3 length: 15 amino acids. The ends lost 4 bases at V and 2 bases at J; junction bases unmatched: 7. The CDR3 region is CASSSGTGVTYEQYF. CDR3 DNA sequence: TGTGCCAGCAGCTCCGGGACAGGCGTAACCTACGAGCAGTACTTC.

The chain is built from TRBV19 and TRBJ2-5; D is unclear. Germline-derived CDR1 and CDR2 are LNHDA and SQIVND (reference sequence). The CDR3 is made up of 15 amino acids. Trimming took off 5 bases at V and 0 bases at J, with 13 bases between the two ends. The CDR3 DNA follows: TGTGCCAGTAGTTCCCATATAGGGTACCAAGAGACCCAGTACTTC. This gives the protein CASSSHIGYQETQYF.

The gene calls are TRBV7-9 and TRBJ2-5, with unresolved D. Germline V CDR1 and CDR2: SEHNR, FQNEAQ (reference sequence). This CDR3 has 14 amino acids. V was pared by 5 bases and J by 0 bases, with 10 bases between. DNA for the CDR3: TGTGCCAGCAGCCGACGGACGGACCAAGAGACCCAGTACTTC. Its protein product is CASSRRTDQETQYF.

CDR3 DNA sequence: TGTGCCAGCAGTGAAGTGCTAACGCAGACCTACGAGCAGTACTTC. As protein: CASSEVLTQTYEQYF. This sequence joins TRBV6-1 and TRBJ2-7; D gene unclear. The CDR3 contains 15 residues. CDR1 and CDR2 (germline): MNHNS, SASEGT. V was cut by 1 base and J by 2 bases, with 12 bases left in between.

The sample holds a few counts of this clone. The chain has TRBV19 and TRBJ1-2; 9 bases fit TRBD1. The junction had 7 bases not matched to a gene; V was cut back by 4 bases and J by 7 bases. The CDR3 is 14 residues long. Per the germline V gene, CDR1 is LNHDA and CDR2 is SQIVND (reference sequence). The CDR3 DNA is TGTGCCAGTAGTACCCCGGACAGGGGCGGTGGCTACACCTTC. It yields the protein CASSTPDRGGGYTF.

The genes are TRBV5-1 and TRBJ1-3, with TRBD1 identical over 11 bases. The V gene's germline CDR1 is SGHRS and CDR2 YFSETQ. The CDR3 consists of 15 residues. Trimming removed 4 bases from V and 0 bases from J; junction bases left unmatched: 0. CDR3 protein: CASSGTGGSGNTIYF. The CDR3 bases are TGCGCCAGCAGCGGGACAGGGGGCTCTGGAAACACCATATATTTT.

V usage is TRBV19 and J usage is TRBJ1-2; no clear D gene. Germline lookup yields CDR1 LNHDA and CDR2 SQIVND (reference sequence). The CDR3 covers 16 residues. V dropped 4 bases and J dropped 5 bases, with 20 bases sitting between them. The CDR3 sequence is CASSTWTIGWRYGYTF. The CDR3 DNA follows: TGTGCCAGTAGTACCTGGACGATTGGGTGGAGGTATGGCTACACCTTC.

The chain employs TRBV7-6 and TRBJ1-3; D is ambiguous. Trimming removed 1 base from V and 0 bases from J, with 7 bases in between. CDR3 size: 15 residues. Germline V gives CDR1 SGHVS, CDR2 FNYEAQ. Written as DNA, the CDR3 is TGTGCCAGCAGCTTAGGGCCGTCCTCTGGAAACACCATATATTTT. As protein: CASSLGPSSGNTIYF.

Comment on this clone: Other DNA sequences from this sample encode an identical CDR3 as well. This chain connects TRBV5-1 to TRBJ1-1; 7 bases fit TRBD1. CDR1 is SGHRS, CDR2 YFSETQ, per germline. This CDR3 region has 14 residues. Trimming cost V 0 bases and J 8 bases; bases outside gene matches: 7. This CDR3 reads CASSLGRQGAEAFF. The CDR3 region has the DNA TGCGCCAGCAGCTTGGGCCGACAGGGTGCGGAAGCTTTCTTT.